This T cell receptor beta chain was identified in a study of blood T cell repertoires in COVID-19. Study in general: The study drew acute and convalescent COVID-19 samples from the United States, Italy and Spain. In each case, the material was cDNA or gDNA derived from T cells, B-cell-depleted T cells, or PBMCs.

Between the trimmed V and J ends, which lost 8 bases and 5 bases, there was a span of 6 bases. Germline V gene data show CDR1 as ENHRY and CDR2 as SYGVKD. The CDR3 is made up of 10 amino acids. Per the original data handling: It was from reference gene primer amplification that nucleated cell counts were estimated. The data were produced by immunoSEQ multiplex PCR, yet TCRdb's version contains in-frame clones alone and is incomplete. V, J and clone size are those of that table, while D and trimming were read from the DNA. The sample includes under 80,000 clones, approximately 86% of them seen just once.

This rearrangement joins TRBV10-3 to TRBJ2-5, with D hard to call. This receptor was obtained from a man between 65 and 85 years old with acute or convalescent COVID-19. What was sequenced was peripheral blood. The CDR3 nucleotides read TGTGCCATCGGTCGGGAGACCCAGTACTTC. Its translation is CAIGRETQYF.